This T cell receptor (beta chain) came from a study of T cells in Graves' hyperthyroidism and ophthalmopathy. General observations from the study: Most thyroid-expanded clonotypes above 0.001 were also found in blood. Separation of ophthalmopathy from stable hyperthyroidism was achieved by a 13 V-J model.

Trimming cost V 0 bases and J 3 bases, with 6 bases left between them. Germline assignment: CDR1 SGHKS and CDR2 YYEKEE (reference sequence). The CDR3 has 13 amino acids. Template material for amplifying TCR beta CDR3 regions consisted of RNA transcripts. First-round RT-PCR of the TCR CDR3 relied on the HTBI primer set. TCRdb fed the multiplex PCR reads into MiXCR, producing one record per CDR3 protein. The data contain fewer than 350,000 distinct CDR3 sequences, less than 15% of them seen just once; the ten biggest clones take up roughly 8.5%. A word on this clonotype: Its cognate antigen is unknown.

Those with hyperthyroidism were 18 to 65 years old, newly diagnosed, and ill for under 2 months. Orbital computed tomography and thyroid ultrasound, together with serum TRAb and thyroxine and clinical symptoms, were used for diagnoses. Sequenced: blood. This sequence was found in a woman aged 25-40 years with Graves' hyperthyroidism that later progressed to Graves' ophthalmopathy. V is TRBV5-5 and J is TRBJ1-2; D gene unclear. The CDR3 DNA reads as TGTGCCAGCAGCTTGGGGACGTACTATGGCTACACCTTC. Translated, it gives CASSLGTYYGYTF. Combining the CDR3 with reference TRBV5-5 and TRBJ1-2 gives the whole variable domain DAGVTQSPTHLIKTRGQQVTLRCSPISGHKSVSWYQQVLGQGPQFIFQYYEKEERGRGNFPDRFSARQFPNYSSELNVNALLLGDSALYLCASSLGTYYGYTFGSGTRLTVV.